This T cell receptor (beta chain) was found in a study of B cell selection in AIRE deficiency. Study-level results: Only approximately 9.2% of some 3,300 shared Treg sequences were patient-specific; roughly 30% healthy-specific. About 30.6% of healthy-shared Treg sequences were found among patient Tconv cells.

Comment on this clone: Its specificity is unknown.

Using immunoSEQ multiplex PCR, the repertoire was profiled, and TCRdb retains in-frame clones only, with some absent. The sample lists around 20,000 clones, 94% occurring once. The regulatory T cell sort gate was CD4+CD25hiCD127low/negative. Trimming cost V 5 bases and J 2 bases, with 4 bases left between them. The CDR3 totals 11 residues. Germline V gene data show CDR1 as MNHNS and CDR2 as SASEGT. This clonotype was obtained from a human donor with AIRE deficiency. The chain employs TRBV6-1 and TRBJ2-7; D gene unclear. Source material: Tregs sorted from PBMCs. The CDR3 loop reads CASSYTYEQYF. The CDR3 region has the DNA TGTGCCAGCAGTTACACCTACGAGCAGTACTTC.